This entry describes one T cell receptor (beta chain). Its antigen is currently unknown. Produced via immunoSEQ multiplex PCR; TCRdb's table is partial and in-frame only. This table holds roughly 200,000 clones, over 60% found once. Genomic DNA for TCR beta libraries, around 2 micrograms, came from cryopreserved PBMCs. These data come from a study of cytotoxic CD8 clonotypes in ibrutinib-treated CLL. Study findings and constraints: With treatment, public clonotypes, which were uncommon, either contracted or remained stable. Clonality rose at ibrutinib response, held steady in sustained remission, and fell toward baseline at progression.

In germline, CDR1 is SGHVS, CDR2 FNYEAQ. Deletions cut 3 bases from V and 0 bases from J, with 9 bases between. The CDR3 extends over 14 amino acids. The origin of this receptor is a human donor with chronic lymphocytic leukemia. The sample consisted of PBMCs, taken after 24 months of ibrutinib treatment. The chain couples TRBV7-6 to TRBJ2-7; no firm D call. The CDR3 sequence: CASSFAGSSYEQYF. CDR3 sequence (DNA): TGTGCCAGCAGCTTTGCCGGCAGCTCCTACGAGCAGTACTTC.